Listed below are T cell receptor beta chains from one sample, sequenced in a study of blood T cell repertoires in COVID-19. Clones were read by immunoSEQ multiplex PCR, and TCRdb kept only the in-frame ones, dropping some. The profile shows about 100,000 clones, approximately 93% of them singletons. Sequenced: peripheral blood. Receptor source: a man in his fifties or sixties with acute or convalescent COVID-19. The CDR3 runs from the conserved cysteine through the conserved F or W. The D gene is left open where the match is weak. Only some rows state a clone size, as once, few, many or a class for expanded clones.

len	d_gene	v_gene	abundance	j_gene	CDR3aa	CDR3nt
15	TRBD1	TRBV19	-	TRBJ1-6	CASSPQTGDNSPLHF	TGTGCCAGTAGTCCCCAGACAGGGGACAATTCACCCCTCCACTTT
13	TRBD2	TRBV16	-	TRBJ2-1	CASSLGRVDEQFF	TGTGCCAGCAGCCTCGGGAGGGTGGATGAGCAGTTCTTC
17	-	TRBV11-3	-	TRBJ2-3	CASSRGRLDRNTDTQYF	TGTGCCAGCAGCCGGGGCCGCTTGGACAGAAACACAGATACGCAGTATTTT
14	-	TRBV18	-	TRBJ1-1	CASSPGQLNTEAFF	TGTGCCAGCTCACCAGGACAGCTGAACACTGAAGCTTTCTTT
15	-	TRBV19	-	TRBJ1-5	CASNGGGGRYQPQHF	TGTGCCAGTAATGGGGGGGGCGGGAGGTATCAGCCCCAGCATTTT
17	-	TRBV19	-	TRBJ2-3	CASSIDLGGRSTDTQYF	TGTGCCAGTAGTATAGATTTGGGGGGGCGAAGCACAGATACGCAGTATTTT
14	-	TRBV19	-	TRBJ1-1	CASSFGGPGTEAFF	TGTGCCAGTAGTTTTGGGGGCCCCGGCACTGAAGCTTTCTTT
14	-	TRBV19	-	TRBJ1-5	CASSIAVRGQPQHF	TGTGCCAGTAGTATTGCAGTCCGCGGCCAGCCCCAGCATTTT
17	-	TRBV15	-	TRBJ1-4	CATSSFRGRNFFEKLFF	TGTGCCACCAGCAGTTTCAGAGGGCGGAACTTCTTTGAAAAACTGTTTTTT
15	TRBD2	TRBV9	few	TRBJ2-2	CASSARTSGRGELFF	TGTGCCAGCAGCGCCCGGACTAGCGGGAGAGGGGAGCTGTTTTTT
18	-	TRBV24-1	-	TRBJ2-1	CATSDLLPRTTSYNEQFF	TGTGCCACCAGTGATTTGCTTCCCAGGACAACCTCCTACAATGAGCAGTTCTTC
15	-	TRBV6-4	-	TRBJ2-1	CASSLTGTFSNEQFF	TGTGCCAGCAGCCTAACAGGGACCTTTAGCAATGAGCAGTTCTTC
15	TRBD2	TRBV19	-	TRBJ2-2	CATRSASGPVGELFF	TGTGCCACCAGGTCCGCTAGCGGGCCCGTCGGGGAGCTGTTTTTT
11	-	TRBV11-2	-	TRBJ1-2	CATPRGLGYTF	TGTGCCACCCCCCGGGGGTTGGGCTACACCTTC
15	TRBD1	TRBV3-1/TRBV3-2	-	TRBJ1-2	CASSQRGLGGDGYTF	TGTGCCAGCAGCCAAAGAGGCTTAGGGGGCGATGGCTACACCTTC
15	TRBD1	TRBV2	once	TRBJ1-6	CASRGTANPNSPLHF	TGTGCCAGCAGAGGGACAGCCAACCCGAATTCACCCCTCCACTTT
14	TRBD2	TRBV29-1	-	TRBJ2-1	CSVPGRSTYNEQFF	TGCAGCGTCCCCGGGAGGTCCACGTACAATGAGCAGTTCTTC
15	TRBD2	TRBV4-2	-	TRBJ2-3	CASSPTGGGTDTQYF	TGTGCCAGCAGCCCAACCGGGGGGGGGACAGATACGCAGTATTTT
13	-	TRBV5-4	-	TRBJ1-1	CASTPLGRTEAFF	TGTGCCAGCACACCCCTGGGCCGGACTGAAGCTTTCTTT
16	-	TRBV19	-	TRBJ1-3	CASSNSPGYSGNTIYF	TGTGCCAGTAGTAACTCCCCAGGGTACTCTGGAAACACCATATATTTT
17	-	TRBV2	-	TRBJ1-5	CASSVSQRLYSNQPQHF	TGTGCCAGCAGTGTGAGTCAGCGACTCTATAGCAATCAGCCCCAGCATTTT
19	-	TRBV21-1	few	TRBJ2-1	CASSKGLAGGPSLNNEQFF	TGTGCCAGCAGCAAAGGACTAGCGGGAGGGCCAAGTCTGAACAATGAGCAGTTCTTC
13	-	TRBV28	-	TRBJ1-1	CASTGQLNTEAFF	TGTGCCAGCACAGGGCAGCTGAACACTGAAGCTTTCTTT
15	TRBD2	TRBV30	-	TRBJ2-1	CAWSVGLAGGYEQFF	TGTGCCTGGAGTGTTGGGCTAGCGGGAGGCTATGAGCAGTTCTTC
15	-	TRBV12-5	-	TRBJ2-7	CASGRLCPRPYEQYF	TGTGCTAGTGGCCGCCTCTGTCCTAGGCCCTACGAGCAGTACTTC
19	TRBD2	TRBV3-1/TRBV3-2	-	TRBJ2-2	CASSHLLAGGPWSTGELFF	TGTGCCAGCAGCCACCTACTAGCGGGAGGGCCATGGAGCACCGGGGAGCTGTTTTTT
14	TRBD2	TRBV12-5	-	TRBJ2-3	CASVAGDSQNTQYF	TGTGCTAGTGTAGCGGGAGACTCGCAGAATACGCAGTATTTT